This T cell receptor beta chain was observed in a study of blood T cell repertoires in COVID-19. Study-wide background: The United States, Italy and Spain provided the acute and convalescent COVID-19 samples. Sources were T cells, B-cell-depleted T cells, or PBMCs; the material itself was cDNA or gDNA.

In the study's own analysis: By means of reference gene primer amplification, nucleated cell counts were estimated. Clones were sequenced by immunoSEQ multiplex PCR, and TCRdb holds only the in-frame ones, with some missing. V, J and clone size are taken as reported in that table, and D and trimming were inferred from the DNA itself. The sample records more than 150,000 clones, around 85% being singletons. Germline CDR1 reads KGHSY; CDR2 reads FQNENV. With 4 bases clipped from V and 1 base from J, the junction kept 9 bases outside the gene matches. The CDR3 length is 16 residues. The receptor was isolated from a woman in her 70s with acute or convalescent COVID-19. The J gene is TRBJ2-5, the V gene TRBV16, with TRBD2 matching 7 bases. Sequences were obtained from peripheral blood. CDR3 coding DNA: TGTGCCAGCAGCCCCCACGGGGGGTCCCTCCAAGAGACCCAGTACTTC. It yields the protein CASSPHGGSLQETQYF.